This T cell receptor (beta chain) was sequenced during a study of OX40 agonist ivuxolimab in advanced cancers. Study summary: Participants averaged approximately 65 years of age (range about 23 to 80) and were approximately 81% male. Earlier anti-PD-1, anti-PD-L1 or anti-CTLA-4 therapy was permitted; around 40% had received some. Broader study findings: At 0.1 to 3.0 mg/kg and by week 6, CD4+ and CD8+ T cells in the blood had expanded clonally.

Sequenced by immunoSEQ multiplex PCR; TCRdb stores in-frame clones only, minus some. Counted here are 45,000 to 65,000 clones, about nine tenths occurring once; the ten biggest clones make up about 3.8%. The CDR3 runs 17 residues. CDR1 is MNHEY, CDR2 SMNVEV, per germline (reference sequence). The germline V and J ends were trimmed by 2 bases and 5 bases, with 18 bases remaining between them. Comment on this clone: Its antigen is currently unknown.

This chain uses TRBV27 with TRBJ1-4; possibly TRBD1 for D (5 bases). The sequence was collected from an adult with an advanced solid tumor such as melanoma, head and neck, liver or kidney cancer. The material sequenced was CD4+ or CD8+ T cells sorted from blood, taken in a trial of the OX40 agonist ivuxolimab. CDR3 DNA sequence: TGTGCCAGCAGTTTACATAGTTGGGGGGAAAGGAATGAAAAACTGTTTTTT. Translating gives CASSLHSWGERNEKLFF.